The sequence of this T cell receptor beta chain was determined in a study of OX40 agonist ivuxolimab in advanced cancers. The method was immunoSEQ multiplex PCR; TCRdb's version includes in-frame clones alone and lacks a portion of them. Altogether 45,000 to 65,000 clones are present, more than 75% being singletons, with the ten largest covering 2.4%. The CDR3 totals 15 residues. Sample: CD4+ or CD8+ T cells sorted from blood, taken in a trial of the OX40 agonist ivuxolimab. This clonotype was obtained from an adult with an advanced solid tumor such as melanoma, head and neck, liver or kidney cancer. V usage is TRBV21-1 and J usage is TRBJ2-3; the table gives TRBD2 as D, unverified against the DNA. TRBV21-1 is noted as a pseudogene. CDR3 region: CASSKEGSDTDTQYF. CDR3 sequence (DNA): TGTGCCAGCAGCAAAGAAGGTAGCGACACAGATACGCAGTATTTT.